This TCR beta chain was found in a study of GPR56 and killer-like receptors on CD4 memory cells (dated by TCRdb to the late 2010s). Concerning the study at large: The study proposed that progressive acquisition of KLRB1, KLRG1, GPR56 and then KLRF1 marks human CD4+ memory T-cell differentiation and cytokine production potential. The healthy blood donors were described in the study as age-matched to the liver disease patients, whose median age was approximately 68 years.

Points the paper makes about the study in general: Clones dominating late populations 4 and 5 were also found in early populations 1 and 2, which the authors took as evidence for linear differentiation. Clonal frequency was low in the marker-negative population and increased progressively along the proposed pathway, with TCRbeta diversity decreasing accordingly. Diversity and similarity analyses were restricted to the 100 most expanded clones per population rather than full repertoires. TCR repertoire overlap was especially strong between late populations 4 and 5, and population 3 also partly overlapped.

Data came from an Illumina HiSeq 2500. To build sequencing libraries, a previously published PCR protocol was used to amplify the recombined TCRbeta locus. The paper's data handling went like this. Reads whose average quality score was below 30 were removed, and the reads that remained were processed with IMSEQ. Each clonotype was defined by the combination of Vbeta gene, Jbeta gene and CDR3 amino acid sequence. The Morisita-Horn index, computed on the top 100 expanded clones, was used to measure repertoire overlap between populations. Renyi diversity profiles calculated on the top 100 expanded clones were used to assess clonal diversity. Reprocessed by TCRdb, the reads give a single entry per CDR3 protein sequence, without DNA. The V and J calls reflect TCRdb's pipeline rather than the authors' work. This sample's records show 2,400 or so distinct CDR3 sequences. The ten largest clones take up roughly 3.9% of the sample.

Five KLR/GPR56-defined CD4+ populations were enriched by fluorescence-activated cell sorting before TCRbeta sequencing. To test whether memory differentiation follows a linear pathway, the researchers sequenced TCRbeta repertoires from five CD4+ T-cell subsets, each defined by expression of KLRB1, KLRG1, GPR56 and KLRF1. TCR-sequenced cells came from peripheral blood of healthy control individuals, reported as five donors in the TCRbeta analysis figure. Heparinized peripheral blood was collected and all samples were processed within one hour of retrieval. Blood was diluted 1:2 in PBS, and peripheral blood mononuclear cells were then isolated from the diluted blood at room temperature by Biocoll density gradient centrifugation. Before flow sorting, CD4+ T cells were enriched from freshly isolated PBMCs by magnetic sorting with anti-CD4 MicroBeads. A BD FACSAria II was used to sort CD4+ T cells, enriched from the PBMCs of healthy donors, according to marker expression. For surface staining, the researchers used Miltenyi Biotec antibodies: anti-KLRB1 clone 191B8, anti-KLRF1 clone 4A4.D10 and anti-KLRG1 clone REA261.

Worth noting for this clonotype: It lacks a known antigen.

Taken from the germline V gene (reference sequence), the CDR1 and CDR2 loops are SEHNR and FQNEAQ. Taken from cysteine to phenylalanine, the CDR3 has 15 residues. No DNA is given. Recombination connected TRBV7-9 to TRBJ2-6; TCRdb picks TRBD1, but there is no DNA to check that call. The receptor was isolated from a human donor in good health. The sample comprised memory CD4+ T cells from blood. CDR3 region: CASSWGGSGANVLTF.